The 18 T cell receptor beta chains below come from one sample, sequenced in a study of blood T cell repertoires in COVID-19 (TCRdb year 2020). The library relied on the immunoSEQ multiplex PCR assay. Here the immuneACCESS table is served through TCRdb, limited to in-frame sequences with V and J called. Missing clones are a known gap in these copies; in checked studies unresolved V genes cover under half, and the rest lacks a known reason. The sample table contains 130,000 or so clones; only one count was recorded for roughly 91% of them. The ten largest clones capture 4.3% of the sample. Sequenced material: peripheral blood. These TCRs come from a man aged 55 to 69 with COVID-19, enrolled during active disease.

This chain joins TRBV9 and TRBJ1-3; 10 bases agree with TRBD1. The CDR3 extends over 15 amino acids. Germline lookup yields CDR1 SGDLS and CDR2 YYNGEE. V trimming: 0 bases; J trimming: 8 bases; junction bases outside the gene matches: 5. The CDR3 protein is CASSVADRGGYTIYF. The CDR3 DNA reads TGTGCCAGCAGCGTAGCGGACAGGGGGGGATACACCATATATTTT.

This clone has a single count. The gene calls are TRBV18 and TRBJ1-5; TRBD1 matches 9 bases. Germline V gene lookup returns CDR1 KGHSH and CDR2 LQKENI. With 8 bases clipped from V and 4 bases from J, the junction kept 3 bases outside the gene matches. CDR3 length equals 13 residues. In DNA form, the CDR3 reads TGTGCCAGCGCGGGACAGGGAAATCAGCCCCAGCATTTT. Encoded protein: CASAGQGNQPQHF.

Here the CDR3 DNA reads TGTGCCACCAGCGTGGACAGGGGAAACCAGCCCCAGCATTTT. Protein: CATSVDRGNQPQHF. V gene TRBV15 combines with J gene TRBJ1-5, with 9 bases that match TRBD1. This CDR3 region has 14 residues. The V gene end was trimmed by 5 bases and the J gene end by 7 bases; junction bases not matched to a gene: 6. Germline-derived CDR1 and CDR2 are LNHNV and YYDKDF (reference sequence).

In this sample, this clone turned up a few times. The chain recombines TRBV11-2 with TRBJ1-6, with D possibly matching TRBD1 (6 bases). CDR3 size: 15 residues. From germline, CDR1 is SGHAT and CDR2 FQNNGV. The germline V and J ends were trimmed by 0 bases and 8 bases, with 11 bases remaining between them. The CDR3 sequence is CASSLEPGVDSPLHF. The DNA of the CDR3 is TGTGCCAGCAGCTTAGAACCAGGGGTGGATTCACCCCTCCACTTT.

This chain connects TRBV5-4 to TRBJ2-7, with TRBD1 matching over 10 bases. Germline assignment: CDR1 SGHNT and CDR2 YYREEE (reference sequence). This CDR3 region has 15 residues. With 5 bases clipped from V and 3 bases from J, the junction kept 8 bases outside the gene matches. The CDR3 protein is CASRYGQGDLYEQYF. The CDR3 bases are TGTGCCAGCAGATACGGACAGGGGGATCTCTACGAGCAGTACTTC.

The chain recombines TRBV19 with TRBJ2-3; D is undetermined. Germline CDR1 reads LNHDA; CDR2 reads SQIVND (reference sequence). The CDR3 is 14 residues long. The V end was cut by 0 bases, the J end by 0 bases, with 4 bases between. The CDR3 loop is CASSIETSTDTQYF. CDR3 nucleotide sequence: TGTGCCAGTAGTATAGAGACTAGCACAGATACGCAGTATTTT.

The V gene is TRBV7-2, the J gene TRBJ1-1, with D possibly being TRBD1 (6 bases). The germline V and J ends were trimmed by 4 bases and 8 bases, with 20 bases remaining between them. This CDR3 has 15 residues. Germline CDR1 reads SGHTA; CDR2 reads FQGNSA. Here the CDR3 DNA reads TGTGCCAGCAGCTCCGATGGACAGCAGGTATTAGAAGCTTTCTTT. Translating it yields CASSSDGQQVLEAFF.

This clone was seen more than once but under ten times. The chain is built from TRBV6-2 or TRBV6-3 and TRBJ2-7, with D possibly TRBD2 on 6 matching bases. Germline assignment: CDR1 MNHEY and CDR2 SVGEGT. Trimming took off 3 bases at V and 6 bases at J, with 12 bases between the two ends. This CDR3 contains 13 residues. CDR3 amino acids: CASSYLRGGEQYF. The CDR3 nucleotides are TGTGCCAGCAGTTATCTTCGGGGAGGCGAGCAGTACTTC.

This chain uses TRBV9 with TRBJ2-2, with a weak D call TRBD2 (5 bases). CDR1 and CDR2 (germline): SGDLS, YYNGEE. CDR3 length: 13 residues. Trimming left V 0 bases short and J 8 bases short, with 8 bases between. The CDR3 is CASSVAEGGELFF. The CDR3 coding sequence is TGTGCCAGCAGCGTAGCTGAGGGAGGGGAGCTGTTTTTT.

The gene calls are TRBV30 and TRBJ2-7; the D is unclear. The CDR3 contains 12 residues. The V end was cut by 3 bases, the J end by 7 bases, with 13 bases between. Germline loops: CDR1 GTSNPN, CDR2 SVGIG (reference sequence). Written as DNA, the CDR3 is TGTGCCTGGAGAGACCCCCCGAGGGAGCAGTACTTC. This gives the protein CAWRDPPREQYF.

In DNA, the CDR3 is TGTGCCAGTAGCGGGGGGACATGGGAGACCCAGTACTTC. Protein: CASSGGTWETQYF. The chain carries TRBV19 and TRBJ2-5, with D tentatively TRBD2 (7 bases). Deletions cut 6 bases from V and 5 bases from J, with 13 bases between. The CDR3 sequence is 13 residues long. Germline CDR1 is LNHDA and CDR2 is SQIVND (reference sequence).

This clone was picked up a small number of times. This sequence joins TRBV28 and TRBJ1-4, with 9 bases that match TRBD1. V lost 6 bases to trimming and J lost 8 bases; unmatched junction nucleotides: 7. Germline V gene lookup returns CDR1 MDHEN and CDR2 SYDVKM. This CDR3 has 14 amino acids. The CDR3 loop reads CASRWDREGEKLFF. CDR3 nucleotide sequence: TGTGCCAGCAGGTGGGACAGGGAGGGGGAAAAACTGTTTTTT.

The chain couples TRBV7-2 to TRBJ1-5; 9 bases line up with TRBD1. With 5 bases clipped from V and 3 bases from J, the junction kept 5 bases outside the gene matches. The germline CDR1 and CDR2 sequences are SGHTA and FQGNSA. The CDR3 loop spans 15 amino acids. The CDR3 loop is CASSNRQGDNQPQHF. CDR3 nucleotide sequence: TGTGCCAGCAGCAACAGACAGGGGGACAATCAGCCCCAGCATTTT.

V usage is TRBV19 and J usage is TRBJ2-1; TRBD1 matches 7 bases. The V segment lost 2 bases and the J segment 0 bases; nucleotides outside the gene matches: 10. The V gene's germline CDR1 is LNHDA and CDR2 SQIVND (reference sequence). This CDR3 contains 18 residues. The CDR3 region is CASSINPGTASSYNEQFF. The CDR3 bases are TGTGCCAGTAGTATAAATCCGGGGACAGCAAGCTCCTACAATGAGCAGTTCTTC. The variable domain in full, completed from reference TRBV19 and TRBJ2-1, reads DGGITQSPKYLFRKEGQNVTLSCEQNLNHDAMYWYRQDPGQGLRLIYYSQIVNDFQKGDIAEGYSVSREKKESFPLTVTSAQKNPTAFYLCASSINPGTASSYNEQFFGPGTRLTVL.

V usage is TRBV27 and J usage is TRBJ2-3, with 7 bases identical to TRBD2. Germline-derived CDR1 and CDR2 are MNHEY and SMNVEV (reference sequence). The CDR3 has 14 amino acids. Germline trimming cut 6 bases from V and 4 bases from J; bases unmatched to any gene: 7. The CDR3 region is CASRGTTGPDTQYF. CDR3 in DNA: TGTGCCAGCAGAGGGACTACAGGACCAGATACGCAGTATTTT.

This clone was detected only a few times. The chain employs TRBV10-3 and TRBJ2-6; perhaps TRBD1 as D (6 bases). Trimming removed 10 bases from V and 0 bases from J, with 16 bases in between. The CDR3 has 16 residues. The germline CDR1 and CDR2 sequences are ENHRY and SYGVKD. CDR3 sequence (DNA): TGTGCCACCACGGAGACAGGCCTCTCTGGGGCCAACGTCCTGACTTTC. Its protein product is CATTETGLSGANVLTF.

The chain recombines TRBV18 with TRBJ2-4, with 9 bases lining up with TRBD1. The J segment lost 3 bases and the V segment lost 5 bases, leaving 8 bases of the junction unmatched. The V gene's germline CDR1 is KGHSH and CDR2 LQKENI. The CDR3 has 16 residues. The CDR3: CASSSLGQGVKNIQYF. For the CDR3, the DNA is TGTGCCAGCTCATCTCTGGGACAGGGCGTCAAAAACATTCAGTACTTC.

In nucleotides, the CDR3 is TGCGCCAGCAGCTTTGCTCAAGGAGACGGGGAGCTGTTTTTT. It encodes CASSFAQGDGELFF. The chain links TRBV4-1 to TRBJ2-2, with D unclear. This CDR3 region has 14 residues. CDR1 MGHRA and CDR2 YSYEKL come from the germline V gene. Deletions cut 5 bases from V and 7 bases from J, with 14 bases between.